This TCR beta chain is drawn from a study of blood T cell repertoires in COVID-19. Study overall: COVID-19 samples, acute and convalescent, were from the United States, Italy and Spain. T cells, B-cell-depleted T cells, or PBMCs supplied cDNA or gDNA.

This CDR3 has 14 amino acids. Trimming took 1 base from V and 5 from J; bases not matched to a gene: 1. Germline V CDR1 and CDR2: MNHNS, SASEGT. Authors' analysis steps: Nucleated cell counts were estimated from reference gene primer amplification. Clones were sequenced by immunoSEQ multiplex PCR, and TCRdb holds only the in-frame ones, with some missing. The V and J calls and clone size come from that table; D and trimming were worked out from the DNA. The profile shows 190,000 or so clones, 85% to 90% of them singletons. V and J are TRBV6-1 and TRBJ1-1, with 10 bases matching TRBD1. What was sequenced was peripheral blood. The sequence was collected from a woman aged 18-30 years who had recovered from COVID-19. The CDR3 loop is CASSEGTGGTEAFF. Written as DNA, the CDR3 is TGTGCCAGCAGTGAAGGGACAGGGGGTACTGAAGCTTTCTTT.